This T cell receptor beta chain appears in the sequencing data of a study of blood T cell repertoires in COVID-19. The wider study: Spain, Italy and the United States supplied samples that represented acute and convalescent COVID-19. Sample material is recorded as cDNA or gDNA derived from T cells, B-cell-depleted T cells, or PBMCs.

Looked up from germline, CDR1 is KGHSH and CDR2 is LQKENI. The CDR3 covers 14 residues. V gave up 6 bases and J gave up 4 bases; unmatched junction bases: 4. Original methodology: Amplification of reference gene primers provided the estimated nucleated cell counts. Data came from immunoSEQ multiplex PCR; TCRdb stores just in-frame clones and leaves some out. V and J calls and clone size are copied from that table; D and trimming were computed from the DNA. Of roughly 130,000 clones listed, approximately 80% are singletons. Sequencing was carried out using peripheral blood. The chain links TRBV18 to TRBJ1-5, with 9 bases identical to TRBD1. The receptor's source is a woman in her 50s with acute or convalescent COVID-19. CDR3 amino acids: CASSQDRGNQPQHF. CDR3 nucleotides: TGTGCCAGCTCGCAGGACAGGGGAAATCAGCCCCAGCATTTT.